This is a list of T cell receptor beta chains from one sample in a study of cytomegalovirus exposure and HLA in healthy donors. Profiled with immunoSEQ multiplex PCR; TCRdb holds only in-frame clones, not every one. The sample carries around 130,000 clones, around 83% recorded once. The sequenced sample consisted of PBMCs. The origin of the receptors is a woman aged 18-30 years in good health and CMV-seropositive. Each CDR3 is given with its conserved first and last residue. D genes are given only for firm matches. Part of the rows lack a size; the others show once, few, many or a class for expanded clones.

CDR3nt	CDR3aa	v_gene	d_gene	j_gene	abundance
TGTGCCAGCAGTGCAAGTCCCCCACAGGGTTGGGGTGAAAAACTGTTTTTT	CASSASPPQGWGEKLFF	TRBV2	.	TRBJ1-4	.
TGTGCCAGCAGCGGCGGGACTAGCGGGGGGGCAGATACGCAGTATTTT	CASSGGTSGGADTQYF	TRBV9	TRBD2	TRBJ2-3	.
TGCGCCAGCAGTGAGTCGGGACTAGCGGGGGGTACTGATACGCAGTATTTT	CASSESGLAGGTDTQYF	TRBV10-1	TRBD2	TRBJ2-3	.
TGCGCCAGCAGCCACGGGACAGCCTACGAGCAGTACTTC	CASSHGTAYEQYF	TRBV4-1	TRBD1	TRBJ2-7	.
TGCAGCGCCGGGTCTCAGATATCCTACAATGAGCAGTTCTTC	CSAGSQISYNEQFF	TRBV29-1	.	TRBJ2-1	once
TGTGCCAGCAGCTCTTCGGGGAGCTACAATGAGCAGTTCTTC	CASSSSGSYNEQFF	TRBV7-9	.	TRBJ2-1	.
TGTGCCAGCAGAATAGCGGGGGTCTCCTACGAGCAGTACTTC	CASRIAGVSYEQYF	TRBV28	TRBD2	TRBJ2-7	.
TGTGCCAGCAGTTACTGGGACAGGGATACAGATACGCAGTATTTT	CASSYWDRDTDTQYF	TRBV6-5	TRBD1	TRBJ2-3	.
TGTGCCAGCAGTGAGACACAGGGTGGTAACTATGGCTACACCTTC	CASSETQGGNYGYTF	TRBV6-1	.	TRBJ1-2	.
TGTGCCAGTGGGACAGGGAATGAAAAACTGTTTTTT	CASGTGNEKLFF	TRBV6-5	TRBD1	TRBJ1-4	once
TGTGCCAGCAGCGGAGGGACAGGGTCGGGACAGCCCCAGCATTTT	CASSGGTGSGQPQHF	TRBV11-2	TRBD1	TRBJ1-5	.
TGTGCCAGCAGTGATCGTAGCTACTCCTACGAGCAGTACTTC	CASSDRSYSYEQYF	TRBV2	.	TRBJ2-7	once
TGTGCCAGCAGTTTGTTGGGGGGGACCGGGGAGCTGTTTTTT	CASSLLGGTGELFF	TRBV27	TRBD2	TRBJ2-2	.
TGTGCCAGCAGCTTAAGGGGCTCAAGACTAGCGGGGGGTTTCTCAGAGACCCAGTACTTC	CASSLRGSRLAGGFSETQYF	TRBV7-3	TRBD2	TRBJ2-5	few
TGCGCCAGCAGCTCCCTGGAGACCCAGTACTTC	CASSSLETQYF	TRBV5-1	.	TRBJ2-5	.
TGTGCCAGCAGCGAGAGTACAGCAAGCTCTGGAAACACCATATATTTT	CASSESTASSGNTIYF	TRBV7-9	.	TRBJ1-3	.
TGCGCCAGCAGCCTCGGTGACGGGACAGATACGCAGTATTTT	CASSLGDGTDTQYF	TRBV5-1	.	TRBJ2-3	.
TGTGCCAGTAGTATTTGGGGGACAGGGACCTCCTACGAGCAGTACTTC	CASSIWGTGTSYEQYF	TRBV19	TRBD1	TRBJ2-7	.
TGTGCCATCAGTTCACCAGGGGGTATCGAGCAGTACTTC	CAISSPGGIEQYF	TRBV10-3	TRBD1	TRBJ2-7	.
TGTGCCAGCAGCTCGAACAGGGGCAGGGAAGCTTTCTTT	CASSSNRGREAFF	TRBV13	TRBD1	TRBJ1-1	.
TGTGCCAGCAGTGCCGGGGGGGGCACAGATACGCAGTATTTT	CASSAGGGTDTQYF	TRBV27	TRBD2	TRBJ2-3	.
TGTGCCAGCAGTGAATTTCCCCCGCTAGCGTCCAGCACAGATACGCAGTATTTT	CASSEFPPLASSTDTQYF	TRBV6-1	.	TRBJ2-3	.
TGTGCCAGCAGTTACTCATTAAATGAGCAGTTCTTC	CASSYSLNEQFF	TRBV6-6	.	TRBJ2-1	.
TGTGCCAGCAATAGAGACAGGGGGATGAACACTGAAGCTTTCTTT	CASNRDRGMNTEAFF	TRBV6-1	TRBD1	TRBJ1-1	.
TGCGCCAGCAGTTCAGGGAACACTGAAGCTTTCTTT	CASSSGNTEAFF	TRBV5-1	.	TRBJ1-1	.
TGTGCCAGCACCGACAGGGGAAACACTGAAGCTTTCTTT	CASTDRGNTEAFF	TRBV28	TRBD1	TRBJ1-1	.
TGTGCCAGCAGCGGTACACCCTCTGGAAACACCATATATTTT	CASSGTPSGNTIYF	TRBV7-9	.	TRBJ1-3	.
TGTGCCAGCAGAGCAGGGGTGAACACCGGGGAGCTGTTTTTT	CASRAGVNTGELFF	TRBV2	.	TRBJ2-2	once
TGTGCCAGCAGCTTAAACGGCGGGACCGGGGAGCTGTTTTTT	CASSLNGGTGELFF	TRBV11-2	.	TRBJ2-2	.
TGTGCCAGCAGCTTCCCTAGACGGTGGGAGCATCAGCCCCAGCATTTT	CASSFPRRWEHQPQHF	TRBV7-9	.	TRBJ1-5	.
TGTTCCAGCAGCTTCTCATCCCGACGACACTTATATGGCTACACCTTC	CSSSFSSRRHLYGYTF	TRBV7-9	.	TRBJ1-2	once
TGTGCCAGCAGGGCTCTCGGGGGGAATAGCAATCAGCCCCAGCATTTT	CASRALGGNSNQPQHF	TRBV2	.	TRBJ1-5	.
TGTGCCACCAGCCCCGGGTGGGACGAGCAGTACTTC	CATSPGWDEQYF	TRBV15	.	TRBJ2-7	.
TGTGCCAGCAGTTTGGCTAGCGGGGGGCCTAGCTCCTACGAGCAGTACTTC	CASSLASGGPSSYEQYF	TRBV28	TRBD2	TRBJ2-7	.
TGTGCCAGCAGCTTGAGCGGGGGGGCTCAGGAGACCCAGTACTTC	CASSLSGGAQETQYF	TRBV7-2	TRBD2	TRBJ2-5	.
TGTGCCAGCAGCTCCGGGACAGTGAATCAGCCCCAGCATTTT	CASSSGTVNQPQHF	TRBV11-2	TRBD1	TRBJ1-5	.
TGTGCCAGCAGCGTTCCTAGCGGGGGAGTAGAGACCCAGTACTTC	CASSVPSGGVETQYF	TRBV9	TRBD2	TRBJ2-5	once
TGTGCCAGCAGTTATCCGGTACAGGGCTACGAGCAGTACTTC	CASSYPVQGYEQYF	TRBV6-6	.	TRBJ2-7	.
TGCGCCAGCAGCCAAGTGGCAGGGGATAATTCACCCCTCCACTTT	CASSQVAGDNSPLHF	TRBV4-1	.	TRBJ1-6	.
TGTGCCAGCAGCTTAGGCGGTCGTGGCTACACCTTC	CASSLGGRGYTF	TRBV7-9	.	TRBJ1-2	.
TGTGCCAGCAGCAAAGTCAGCGGGGGGAATGAGCAGTTCTTC	CASSKVSGGNEQFF	TRBV21-1	.	TRBJ2-1	.